Below are 17 T cell receptor beta chains sequenced from a single sample in a study of cytomegalovirus exposure and HLA in healthy donors. PCR amplification relied on 60 Vbeta primers (plus 13 Jbeta primers). The table came from immunoSEQ multiplex PCR; TCRdb's copy has only in-frame clones and leaves some out. Seen here are about 200,000 clones, 65% to 90% observed once, and the top ten hold around 0.34%. The sample was PBMCs. The receptors derive from a woman aged 25 to 39 in good health and CMV-seronegative.

V usage is TRBV7-2 and J usage is TRBJ2-1; 8 nucleotides line up with TRBD1. The germline V gene has CDR1 SGHTA and CDR2 FQGNSA. This CDR3 contains 16 residues. V trimming: 1 base; J trimming: 6 bases; junction bases outside the gene matches: 8. The DNA for the CDR3 is TGTGCCAGCAGCTTAGGGCCGGACAGGGAGATCAATGAGCAGTTCTTC. It is translated as CASSLGPDREINEQFF.

This clone was seen a handful of times. The V call is TRBV4-1, the J call TRBJ2-1, with 13 bases fitting TRBD2. The CDR3 runs 15 residues. Germline-derived CDR1 and CDR2 are MGHRA and YSYEKL. The J segment lost 8 bases and the V segment lost 5 bases, leaving 6 bases of the junction unmatched. The CDR3 loop is CASSFRTSGSYEQFF. For the CDR3, the DNA is TGCGCCAGCAGCTTCCGGACTAGCGGGAGCTATGAGCAGTTCTTC.

The V and J genes are TRBV27 and TRBJ1-1; a possible D gene is TRBD1 (6 bases). V was cut by 6 bases and J by 0 bases, with 8 bases left in between. In germline, CDR1 is MNHEY, CDR2 SMNVEV (reference sequence). There are 13 residues in the CDR3. Here the CDR3 reads CASSTGLNTEAFF. The CDR3 nucleotides are TGTGCCAGCAGCACAGGGTTGAACACTGAAGCTTTCTTT.

The chain is built from TRBV28 and TRBJ2-3; tentatively, D is TRBD2 (6 bases). CDR3 length: 14 amino acids. CDR1 and CDR2 from the germline V gene are MDHEN and SYDVKM. The V end was cut by 6 bases, the J end by 2 bases, with 12 bases between. The CDR3 region has the DNA TGTGCCAGCAGCCGGGCGGGGTCCACAGATACGCAGTATTTT. Its protein is CASSRAGSTDTQYF.

The chain couples TRBV21-1 to TRBJ2-7; the tabulated D call, TRBD1, remains unverified against the DNA. TRBV21-1 is designated a pseudogene. The CDR3 extends over 21 amino acids. This CDR3 reads CASSKGGNSGTAESTAYEQYF. CDR3 nucleotide sequence: TGTGCCAGCAGCAAAGGGGGGAATTCCGGGACAGCGGAAAGTACAGCCTACGAGCAGTACTTC.

V is TRBV6-1 and J is TRBJ1-2; 7 nucleotides line up with TRBD1. The CDR3 covers 15 residues. The J segment lost 4 bases and the V segment lost 4 bases, leaving 9 bases of the junction unmatched. The germline gives CDR1 MNHNS, CDR2 SASEGT. The chain's CDR3 is CASSAVGRGSYGYTF. The DNA of the CDR3 is TGTGCCAGCAGTGCGGTCGGCAGGGGGTCCTATGGCTACACCTTC.

V usage is TRBV7-9 and J usage is TRBJ1-1; D perhaps matches TRBD1 (6 bases). Trimming cost V 6 bases and J 1 base, with 18 bases left between them. Germline lookup yields CDR1 SEHNR and CDR2 FQNEAQ (reference sequence). The CDR3 consists of 16 residues. This CDR3 is CASSLFRGLKNTEAFF. DNA for the CDR3: TGTGCCAGCAGTTTGTTTAGGGGGTTAAAGAACACTGAAGCTTTCTTT.

The CDR3: CASSNTGEETQYF. The CDR3, as DNA: TGCGCCAGCAGTAACACAGGGGAAGAGACCCAGTACTTC. This chain connects TRBV5-1 to TRBJ2-5, with 7 bases identical to TRBD1. This CDR3 comprises 13 residues. Unmatched junction bases numbered 4, after V lost 5 bases and J lost 3 bases. Germline V gives CDR1 SGHRS, CDR2 YFSETQ.

CDR3 DNA sequence: TGCAGCGTGGCCTTCGGGATTGGCTACACCTTC. Encoded protein: CSVAFGIGYTF. The chain has TRBV29-1 and TRBJ1-2, with D uncertain. The CDR3 has 11 amino acids. Germline V gene sequence: CDR1 SQVTM, CDR2 ANQGSEA. The V and J ends lost 6 bases and 7 bases respectively, with 12 bases between them. Filled out from reference TRBV29-1 and TRBJ1-2, the complete variable domain reads SAVISQKPSRDICQRGTSLTIQCQVDSQVTMMFWYRQQPGQSLTLIATANQGSEATYESGFVIDKFPISRPNLTFSTLTVSNMSPEDSSIYLCSVAFGIGYTFGSGTRLTVV.

The chain couples TRBV6-1 to TRBJ2-2; D possibly corresponds to TRBD1 (5 bases). V gave up 1 base and J gave up 4 bases, with 13 bases separating them. This CDR3 region has 16 residues. Germline lookup yields CDR1 MNHNS and CDR2 SASEGT. CDR3 nucleotide sequence: TGTGCCAGCAGTGAAGGGTACAGGACGCTCACCGGGGAGCTGTTTTTT. Its protein product is CASSEGYRTLTGELFF.

The chain joins TRBV10-2 to TRBJ2-7; 10 positions agree with TRBD2. The ends lost 6 bases at V and 5 bases at J; junction bases unmatched: 7. Germline CDR1 and CDR2: WSHSY and SAAADI. The CDR3 spans 14 residues. The CDR3 protein is CASSLAGGLHEQYF. DNA for the CDR3: TGCGCCAGCAGCTTAGCGGGAGGACTTCACGAGCAGTACTTC.

The rearrangement links TRBV28 to TRBJ1-4, with a possible D match to TRBD1 (5 bases). V lost 1 base and J 6 bases, leaving 15 bases between the germline ends. Germline assignment: CDR1 MDHEN and CDR2 SYDVKM. The CDR3 totals 16 residues. The CDR3 DNA reads TGTGCCAGCAGTTTATTGTCGGGGACTACATATGAAAAACTGTTTTTT. It encodes CASSLLSGTTYEKLFF.

V usage is TRBV29-1 and J usage is TRBJ2-5, with D maybe TRBD2 (6 bases). The germline CDR1 and CDR2 sequences are SQVTM and ANQGSEA. The CDR3 is 11 amino acids. Trimming removed 6 bases at V and 5 bases at J, with 10 bases between. CDR3 region: CSVGDSETQYF. CDR3 coding DNA: TGCAGCGTAGGGGACTCTGAGACCCAGTACTTC.

This clone was picked up one time. The CDR3 is CASSLTSGAYNDEQYF. DNA for the CDR3: TGCGCCAGCAGCTTGACTAGCGGGGCTTACAACGACGAGCAGTACTTC. The V call is TRBV5-1, the J call TRBJ2-7; 10 bases line up with TRBD2. This CDR3 has 16 amino acids. The J segment lost 5 bases and the V segment lost 1 base, leaving 9 bases of the junction unmatched. Germline-derived CDR1 and CDR2 are SGHRS and YFSETQ.

The CDR3 DNA follows: TGTGCCACCAGCAGAGATCGCAGCGGGGGCACAGATACGCAGTATTTT. Translated, it gives CATSRDRSGGTDTQYF. The V call is TRBV15, the J call TRBJ2-3, with 7 nucleotides matching TRBD2. V shed 0 bases and J 1 base; nucleotides not matched to a gene: 4. The V gene's germline CDR1 is LNHNV and CDR2 YYDKDF (reference sequence). The CDR3 has 16 residues.

The V gene is TRBV5-1, the J gene TRBJ1-1, with TRBD1 as a possible D gene (6 bases). The CDR3 is made up of 15 amino acids. From germline, CDR1 is SGHRS and CDR2 YFSETQ. The V end lost 0 bases, the J end lost 5 bases, and 14 bases lay between the germline ends. In DNA form, the CDR3 reads TGCGCCAGCAGCTTGGATCAGGGGCTCAGAACTGAAGCTTTCTTT. This translates into CASSLDQGLRTEAFF. The complete variable domain, with remaining parts taken from reference TRBV5-1 and TRBJ1-1, reads KAGVTQTPRYLIKTRGQQVTLSCSPISGHRSVSWYQQTPGQGLQFLFEYFSETQRNKGNFPGRFSGRQFSNSRSEMNVSTLELGDSALYLCASSLDQGLRTEAFFGQGTRLTVV.

This clone showed up just a few times. The chain recombines TRBV29-1 with TRBJ2-1, with D possibly matching TRBD1 (6 bases). V lost 0 bases and J 7 bases, leaving 22 bases between the germline ends. The CDR3 length is 17 residues. The V gene's germline CDR1 is SQVTM and CDR2 ANQGSEA. The CDR3 loop reads CSVEESVVGGMWNEQFF. The CDR3 DNA is TGCAGCGTTGAAGAATCCGTCGTAGGGGGTATGTGGAATGAGCAGTTCTTC.